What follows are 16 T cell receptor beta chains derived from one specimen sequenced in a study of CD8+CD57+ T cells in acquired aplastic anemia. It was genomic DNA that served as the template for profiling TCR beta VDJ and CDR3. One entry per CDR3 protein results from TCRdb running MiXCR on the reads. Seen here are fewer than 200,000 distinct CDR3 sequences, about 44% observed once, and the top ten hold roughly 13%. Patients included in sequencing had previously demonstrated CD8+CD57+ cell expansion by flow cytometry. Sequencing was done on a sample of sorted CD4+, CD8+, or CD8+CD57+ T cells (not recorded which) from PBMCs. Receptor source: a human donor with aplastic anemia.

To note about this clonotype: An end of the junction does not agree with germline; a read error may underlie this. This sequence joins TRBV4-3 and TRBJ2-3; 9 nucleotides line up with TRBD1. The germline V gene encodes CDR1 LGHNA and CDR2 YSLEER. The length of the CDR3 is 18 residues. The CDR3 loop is CASSQDSLGTGTTDTQYF. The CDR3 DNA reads TGCGCCAGCAGCCAAGACTCACTCGGGACAGGGACCACAGATACACAGTATTTT.

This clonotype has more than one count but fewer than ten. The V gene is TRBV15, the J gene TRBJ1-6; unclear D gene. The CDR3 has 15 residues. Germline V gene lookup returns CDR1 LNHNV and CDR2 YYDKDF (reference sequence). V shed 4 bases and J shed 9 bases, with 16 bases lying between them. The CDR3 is CATSNPLLAGSPLHF. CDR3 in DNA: TGTGCCACCAGCAACCCCCTCCTCGCGGGTTCACCCCTCCACTTT.

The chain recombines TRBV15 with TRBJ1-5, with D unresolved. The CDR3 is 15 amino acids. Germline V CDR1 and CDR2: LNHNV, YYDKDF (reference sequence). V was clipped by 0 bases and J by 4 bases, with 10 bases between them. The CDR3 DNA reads TGTGCCACCAGCAGAGATCGGGGAAGGAATCAGCCCCAGCATTTT. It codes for CATSRDRGRNQPQHF.

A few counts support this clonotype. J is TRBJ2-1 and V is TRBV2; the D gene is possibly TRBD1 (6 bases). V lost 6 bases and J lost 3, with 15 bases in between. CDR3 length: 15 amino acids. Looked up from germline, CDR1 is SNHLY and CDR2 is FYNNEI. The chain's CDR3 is CASRSGVAVYNEQFF. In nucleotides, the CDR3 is TGTGCCAGCAGGTCAGGGGTTGCGGTCTACAATGAGCAGTTCTTC.

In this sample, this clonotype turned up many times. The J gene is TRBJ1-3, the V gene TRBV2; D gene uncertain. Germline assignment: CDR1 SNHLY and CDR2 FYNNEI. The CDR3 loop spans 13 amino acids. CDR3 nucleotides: TGTGCTTTTAGGGCCAGCTCTGGAAACACCATATATTTT. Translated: CAFRASSGNTIYF.

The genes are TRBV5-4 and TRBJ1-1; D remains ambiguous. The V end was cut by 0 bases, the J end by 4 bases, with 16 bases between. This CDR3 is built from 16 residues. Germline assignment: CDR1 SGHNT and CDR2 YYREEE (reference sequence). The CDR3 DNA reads TGTGCCAGCAGCTTGGCCGTGAATGTTCGTGGCACTGAAGCTTTCTTT. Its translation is CASSLAVNVRGTEAFF. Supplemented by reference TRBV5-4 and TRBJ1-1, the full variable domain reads ETGVTQSPTHLIKTRGQQVTLRCSSQSGHNTVSWYQQALGQGPQFIFQYYREEENGRGNFPPRFSGLQFPNYSSELNVNALELDDSALYLCASSLAVNVRGTEAFFGQGTRLTVV.

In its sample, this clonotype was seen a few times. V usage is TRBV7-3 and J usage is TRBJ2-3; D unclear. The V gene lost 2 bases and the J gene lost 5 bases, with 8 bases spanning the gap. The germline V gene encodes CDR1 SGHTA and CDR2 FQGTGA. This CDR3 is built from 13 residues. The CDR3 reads CASSLGWGDTQYF. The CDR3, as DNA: TGTGCCAGCAGCTTAGGGTGGGGAGATACGCAGTATTTT. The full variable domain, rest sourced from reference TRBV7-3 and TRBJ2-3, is GAGVSQTPSNKVTEKGKYVELRCDPISGHTALYWYRQSLGQGPEFLIYFQGTGAADDSGLPNDRFFAVRPEGSVSTLKIQRTERGDSAVYLCASSLGWGDTQYFGPGTRLTVL.

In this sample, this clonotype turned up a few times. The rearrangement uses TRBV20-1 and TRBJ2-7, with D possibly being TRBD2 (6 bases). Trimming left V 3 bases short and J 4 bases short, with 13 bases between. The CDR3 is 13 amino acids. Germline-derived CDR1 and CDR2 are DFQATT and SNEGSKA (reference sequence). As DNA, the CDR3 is TGCAGTGCTAGTAGTGGGACTGGGTACGAGCAGTACTTC. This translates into CSASSGTGYEQYF.

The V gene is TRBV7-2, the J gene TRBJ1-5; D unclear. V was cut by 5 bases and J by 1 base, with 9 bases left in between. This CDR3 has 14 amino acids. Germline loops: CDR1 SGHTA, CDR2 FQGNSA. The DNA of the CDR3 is TGTGCCAGCAGCCGTTACGGCAGCAATCAGCCCCAGCATTTT. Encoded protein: CASSRYGSNQPQHF.

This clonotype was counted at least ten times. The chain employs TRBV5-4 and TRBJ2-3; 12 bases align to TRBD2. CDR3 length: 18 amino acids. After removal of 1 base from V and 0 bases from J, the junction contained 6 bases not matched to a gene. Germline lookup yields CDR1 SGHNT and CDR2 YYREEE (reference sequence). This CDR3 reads CASSLRTTSGGSTDTQYF. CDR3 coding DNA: TGTGCCAGCAGCTTGCGGACGACTAGCGGGGGCAGCACAGATACGCAGTATTTT.

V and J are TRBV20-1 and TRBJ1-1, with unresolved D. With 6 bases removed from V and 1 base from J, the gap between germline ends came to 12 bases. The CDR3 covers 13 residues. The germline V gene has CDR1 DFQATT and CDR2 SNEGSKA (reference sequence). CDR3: CSASRKGNTEAFF. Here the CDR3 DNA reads TGCAGTGCCAGTAGGAAAGGGAACACTGAAGCTTTCTTT.

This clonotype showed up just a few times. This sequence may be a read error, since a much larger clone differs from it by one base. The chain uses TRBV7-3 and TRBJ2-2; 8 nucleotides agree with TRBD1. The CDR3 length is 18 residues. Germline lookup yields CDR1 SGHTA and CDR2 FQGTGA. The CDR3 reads CASSSTRWDRMSSGELVF. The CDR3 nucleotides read TGTGCCAGCAGCTCGACCCGTTGGGACAGGATGTCGTCCGGGGAGCTGGTTTTT. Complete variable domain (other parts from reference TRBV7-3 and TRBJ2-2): GAGVSQTPSNKVTEKGKYVELRCDPISGHTALYWYRQSLGQGPEFLIYFQGTGAADDSGLPNDRFFAVRPEGSVSTLKIQRTERGDSAVYLCASSSTRWDRMSSGELVFGEGSRLTVL.

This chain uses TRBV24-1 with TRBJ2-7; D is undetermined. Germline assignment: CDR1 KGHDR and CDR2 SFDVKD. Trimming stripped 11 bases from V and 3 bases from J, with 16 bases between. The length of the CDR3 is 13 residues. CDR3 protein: CASSVGMGYEQYF. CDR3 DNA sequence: TGTGCCAGCAGCGTAGGGATGGGCTACGAGCAGTACTTC.

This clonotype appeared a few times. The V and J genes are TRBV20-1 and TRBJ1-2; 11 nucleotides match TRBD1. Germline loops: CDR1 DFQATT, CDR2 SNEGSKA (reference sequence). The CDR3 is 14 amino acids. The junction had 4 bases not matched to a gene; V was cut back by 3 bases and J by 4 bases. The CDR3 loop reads CSASPGQGVYGYTF. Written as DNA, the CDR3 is TGCAGTGCTAGTCCGGGACAGGGGGTCTATGGCTACACCTTC.

DNA of the CDR3: TGTGCCAGCTCACCGGGCGCAGCGGATACGCAGTATTTT. Translated: CASSPGAADTQYF. This chain connects TRBV18 to TRBJ2-3; D unclear. The CDR3 runs 13 residues. The germline V and J ends were trimmed by 3 bases and 6 bases, with 10 bases remaining between them. Looked up from germline, CDR1 is KGHSH and CDR2 is LQKENI.

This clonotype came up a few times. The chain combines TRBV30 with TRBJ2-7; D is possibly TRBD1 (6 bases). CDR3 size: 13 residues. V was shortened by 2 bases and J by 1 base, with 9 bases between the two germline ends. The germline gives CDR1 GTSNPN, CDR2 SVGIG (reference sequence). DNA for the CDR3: TGTGCCTGGAGTAAGCAGGGGTCCTACGAGCAGTACTTC. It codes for CAWSKQGSYEQYF.